These T cell receptor beta chains were read from a single sample in a study of T cell responses to AZD1222 COVID-19 vaccine. Libraries were prepared by immunoSEQ multiplex PCR; TCRdb keeps only in-frame clonotypes and omits some of them. The table lists about 100,000 clones, about 89% of them singletons. Sequenced material: peripheral blood, taken 28 days after the second AZD1222 dose. Source of these receptors: an adult who received the AZD1222 COVID-19 vaccine. CDR3s leave out the opening cysteine and the closing phenylalanine or tryptophan. A D gene is named only where the DNA matches it firmly. Some rows mark clone size as missing; the rest say once, few, many or name a class of expanded clone.

V gene: TRBV6-5
D gene: TRBD1
J gene: TRBJ2-1
clone size: NA
CDR3 protein: ASRPGQGHNEQF

V gene: TRBV7-9
D gene: NA
J gene: TRBJ2-1
clone size: NA
CDR3 protein: ASSPGGEQF

V gene: TRBV4-3
D gene: TRBD2
J gene: TRBJ2-1
clone size: NA
CDR3 protein: ASSPGLVFHEQF

V gene: TRBV7-7
D gene: NA
J gene: TRBJ2-3
clone size: NA
CDR3 protein: ASSLGLGVTDTQY

V gene: TRBV7-2
D gene: TRBD1
J gene: TRBJ1-4
clone size: NA
CDR3 protein: ASSSTGQGWEKLF

V gene: TRBV10-3
D gene: TRBD2
J gene: TRBJ2-5
clone size: few
CDR3 protein: AISELAGGFKETQY

V gene: TRBV19
D gene: NA
J gene: TRBJ1-3
clone size: NA
CDR3 protein: ASSRTESGNTIY

V gene: TRBV6-2/TRBV6-3
D gene: NA
J gene: TRBJ1-6
clone size: NA
CDR3 protein: ASSPTSSYNSPLH

V gene: TRBV18
D gene: TRBD1
J gene: TRBJ2-7
clone size: NA
CDR3 protein: ASSPDPRGRGVYEQY

V gene: TRBV2
D gene: NA
J gene: TRBJ1-2
clone size: NA
CDR3 protein: ASSDDSTRNGYT

V gene: TRBV6-2/TRBV6-3
D gene: TRBD1
J gene: TRBJ1-1
clone size: NA
CDR3 protein: ASSPSVTGGFIEAF

V gene: TRBV7-8
D gene: TRBD2
J gene: TRBJ2-3
clone size: NA
CDR3 protein: ASSLDWAGGFTDTQY

V gene: TRBV4-1
D gene: TRBD1
J gene: TRBJ1-5
clone size: medium-sized
CDR3 protein: ASSQDRGLGQPQH

V gene: TRBV5-1
D gene: NA
J gene: TRBJ1-4
clone size: NA
CDR3 protein: ASSLGPRNSNEKLF

V gene: TRBV7-9
D gene: TRBD1
J gene: TRBJ1-2
clone size: NA
CDR3 protein: ASSSTGAPVDGYT

V gene: TRBV4-3
D gene: NA
J gene: TRBJ2-7
clone size: NA
CDR3 protein: ASSQDQGSYEQY

V gene: TRBV5-1
D gene: NA
J gene: TRBJ2-7
clone size: NA
CDR3 protein: ASSLAGGGIDEQY

V gene: TRBV9
D gene: NA
J gene: TRBJ2-7
clone size: once
CDR3 protein: ASSVGTFSYEQY

V gene: TRBV28
D gene: NA
J gene: TRBJ2-5
clone size: NA
CDR3 protein: ASSFTPGTSEETQY

V gene: TRBV7-2
D gene: NA
J gene: TRBJ1-5
clone size: NA
CDR3 protein: ASSLGTGPLSNQPQH

V gene: TRBV28
D gene: NA
J gene: TRBJ1-6
clone size: medium-sized
CDR3 protein: ATRLKGGQGMDNSPLH

V gene: TRBV29-1
D gene: TRBD2
J gene: TRBJ2-1
clone size: NA
CDR3 protein: SVRALAGGDSYNEQF

V gene: TRBV19
D gene: NA
J gene: TRBJ1-1
clone size: NA
CDR3 protein: ASTPGGGFSEAF

V gene: TRBV7-2
D gene: NA
J gene: TRBJ1-6
clone size: NA
CDR3 protein: ASSATQGASPLH

V gene: TRBV7-2
D gene: TRBD2
J gene: TRBJ2-3
clone size: NA
CDR3 protein: ASSLTSGVQNTQY

V gene: TRBV27
D gene: TRBD1
J gene: TRBJ2-7
clone size: once
CDR3 protein: ASSLSGGTGSYEQY

V gene: TRBV2
D gene: TRBD2
J gene: TRBJ2-5
clone size: NA
CDR3 protein: ASSETSGTQGTQY

V gene: TRBV14
D gene: TRBD1
J gene: TRBJ1-2
clone size: NA
CDR3 protein: ASSPGTGGIYGYT

V gene: TRBV7-9
D gene: TRBD1
J gene: TRBJ2-1
clone size: many
CDR3 protein: ASSHKGDRGPSYNEQF

V gene: TRBV2
D gene: NA
J gene: TRBJ2-4
clone size: NA
CDR3 protein: ASLYQGKNIQY

V gene: TRBV6-4
D gene: NA
J gene: TRBJ1-6
clone size: NA
CDR3 protein: ASSDRGADNSPLH

V gene: TRBV3-1/TRBV3-2
D gene: NA
J gene: TRBJ1-1
clone size: NA
CDR3 protein: ASSQSARRPRAEAF

V gene: TRBV5-1
D gene: NA
J gene: TRBJ2-7
clone size: NA
CDR3 protein: ASSFNTGIIYEQY

V gene: TRBV27
D gene: NA
J gene: TRBJ1-6
clone size: NA
CDR3 protein: ASSHDQLGSYNSPLH

V gene: TRBV19
D gene: TRBD1
J gene: TRBJ2-7
clone size: NA
CDR3 protein: ASSPRTGLFSEQY

V gene: TRBV5-1
D gene: NA
J gene: TRBJ2-4
clone size: NA
CDR3 protein: ASSYQRSEVGDIQY

V gene: TRBV6-1
D gene: NA
J gene: TRBJ1-1
clone size: NA
CDR3 protein: ASSEAVVSMNTEAF

V gene: TRBV27
D gene: NA
J gene: TRBJ2-1
clone size: NA
CDR3 protein: ASSPGDEQF

V gene: TRBV7-2
D gene: TRBD1
J gene: TRBJ2-5
clone size: NA
CDR3 protein: ASSLDRVGKTQY

V gene: TRBV5-1
D gene: TRBD1
J gene: TRBJ1-1
clone size: NA
CDR3 protein: ASSSSGQGAEAF

V gene: TRBV27
D gene: NA
J gene: TRBJ1-2
clone size: NA
CDR3 protein: ASSLDHTNYGYT

V gene: TRBV6-6
D gene: TRBD2
J gene: TRBJ2-1
clone size: once
CDR3 protein: ASSPTRLAGGMNEQF

V gene: TRBV7-9
D gene: NA
J gene: TRBJ1-2
clone size: NA
CDR3 protein: ASSGNYKGNYGYT

V gene: TRBV19
D gene: NA
J gene: TRBJ2-6
clone size: NA
CDR3 protein: ASSRDIGGTGANVLT

V gene: TRBV6-5
D gene: NA
J gene: TRBJ1-1
clone size: NA
CDR3 protein: ASNRGNTEAF

V gene: TRBV4-1
D gene: TRBD2
J gene: TRBJ2-1
clone size: few
CDR3 protein: ASSQAGLAVKNEQF

V gene: TRBV12-3/TRBV12-4
D gene: NA
J gene: TRBJ1-1
clone size: NA
CDR3 protein: ASSPLAGREAF

V gene: TRBV28
D gene: NA
J gene: TRBJ2-7
clone size: once
CDR3 protein: ASSFFSGSYNEQY

V gene: TRBV5-1
D gene: NA
J gene: TRBJ2-4
clone size: once
CDR3 protein: ASSLDLAPGENIQY

V gene: TRBV3-1/TRBV3-2
D gene: NA
J gene: TRBJ1-1
clone size: once
CDR3 protein: ASSTVGETEAF

V gene: TRBV6-5
D gene: NA
J gene: TRBJ2-7
clone size: NA
CDR3 protein: ASSYLGPDTSYEQY

V gene: TRBV5-6
D gene: NA
J gene: TRBJ2-3
clone size: NA
CDR3 protein: ASSLLVTTASTDTQY